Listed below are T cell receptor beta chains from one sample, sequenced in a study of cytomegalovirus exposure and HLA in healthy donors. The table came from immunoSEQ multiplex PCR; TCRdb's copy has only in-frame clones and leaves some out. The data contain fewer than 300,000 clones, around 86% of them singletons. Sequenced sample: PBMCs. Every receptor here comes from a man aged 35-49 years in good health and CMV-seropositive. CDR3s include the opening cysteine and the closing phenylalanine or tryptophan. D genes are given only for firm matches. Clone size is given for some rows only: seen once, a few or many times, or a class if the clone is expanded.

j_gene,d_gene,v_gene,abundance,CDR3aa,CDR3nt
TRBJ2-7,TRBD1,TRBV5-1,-,CASSLGGTGGRGEQYF,TGCGCCAGCAGCTTGGGCGGGACAGGGGGCCGGGGTGAGCAGTACTTC
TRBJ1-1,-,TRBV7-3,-,CASSLVGRTNTEAFF,TGTGCCAGCAGCTTAGTTGGCAGAACAAACACTGAAGCTTTCTTT
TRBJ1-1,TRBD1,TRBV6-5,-,CASGLTGVTEAFF,TGTGCCAGCGGACTTACAGGGGTTACTGAAGCTTTCTTT
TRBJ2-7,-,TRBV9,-,CASSPGRGRYEQYF,TGTGCCAGCAGCCCCGGTCGGGGTAGGTACGAGCAGTACTTC
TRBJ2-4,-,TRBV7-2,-,CASSLVQGLVKNIQYF,TGTGCCAGCAGCTTAGTGCAGGGCTTGGTCAAAAACATTCAGTACTTC
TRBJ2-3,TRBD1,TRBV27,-,CASSHRDSSDTQYF,TGTGCCAGCAGTCACCGGGACAGTTCAGATACGCAGTATTTT
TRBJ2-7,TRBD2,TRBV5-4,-,CASSNGLAGPYEQYF,TGTGCCAGCAGCAACGGACTAGCGGGTCCTTACGAGCAGTACTTC
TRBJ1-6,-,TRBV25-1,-,CASSERVSPLHF,TGTGCCAGCAGTGAACGGGTGTCACCCCTCCACTTT
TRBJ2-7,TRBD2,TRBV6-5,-,CASTRGGGAQPEQYF,TGTGCCAGCACCCGTGGGGGAGGGGCCCAACCAGAGCAGTACTTC
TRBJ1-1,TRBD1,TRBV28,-,CASRSGGTEAFF,TGTGCCAGCAGGTCAGGGGGCACTGAAGCTTTCTTT
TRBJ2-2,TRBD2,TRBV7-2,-,CASRLAALTGELFF,TGTGCCAGCCGCCTAGCGGCTCTCACCGGGGAGCTGTTTTTT
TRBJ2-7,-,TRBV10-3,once,CAISAKAVSSYEQYF,TGTGCCATCAGTGCTAAAGCGGTTAGCTCCTACGAGCAGTACTTC
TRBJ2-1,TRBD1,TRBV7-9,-,CASSGNPSGQGYNEQFF,TGTGCCAGCAGCGGCAATCCCTCGGGACAGGGCTACAATGAGCAGTTCTTC
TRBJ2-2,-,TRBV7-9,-,CASSFYRLDTGELFF,TGTGCCAGCAGCTTTTACAGATTAGACACCGGGGAGCTGTTTTTT
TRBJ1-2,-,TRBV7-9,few,CSSAQGDYGYTF,TGTTCCAGCGCACAGGGAGACTATGGCTACACCTTC
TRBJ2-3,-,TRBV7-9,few,CASSLEGSTDTQYF,TGTGCCAGCAGCTTAGAGGGGAGCACAGATACGCAGTATTTT
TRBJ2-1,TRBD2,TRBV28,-,CASRGLAASTYNEQFF,TGTGCCAGCAGGGGGCTAGCGGCCTCTACCTACAATGAGCAGTTCTTC
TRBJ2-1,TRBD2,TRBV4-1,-,CASSQSSSGAYNEQFF,TGCGCCAGCAGCCAATCTTCTAGCGGGGCCTACAATGAGCAGTTCTTC
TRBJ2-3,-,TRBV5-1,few,CASSLEAVVSDTQYF,TGCGCCAGCAGCTTGGAAGCGGTAGTTTCAGATACGCAGTATTTT
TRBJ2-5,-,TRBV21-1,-,CASSKEERTQYF,TGTGCCAGCAGCAAAGAGGAGCGGACCCAGTACTTC
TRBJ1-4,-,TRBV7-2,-,CASSLSLNEKLFF,TGTGCCAGCAGCTTATCCCTTAATGAAAAACTGTTTTTT
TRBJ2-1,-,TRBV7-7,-,CASSLSRSKEQFF,TGTGCTAGCAGCTTATCTCGTAGCAAGGAGCAGTTCTTC
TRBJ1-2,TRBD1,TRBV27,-,CASSPRTGGYYGYTF,TGTGCCAGCAGTCCGAGGACAGGGGGATATTATGGCTACACCTTC
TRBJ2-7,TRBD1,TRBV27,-,CASSPRGGQGAYEQYF,TGTGCCAGCAGCCCCCGAGGGGGACAGGGGGCCTACGAGCAGTACTTC
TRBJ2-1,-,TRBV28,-,CASTPVSNEQFF,TGTGCCAGCACCCCGGTCTCTAATGAGCAGTTCTTC
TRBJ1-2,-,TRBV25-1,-,CASSKREGRAYGYTF,TGTGCCAGCAGCAAGAGGGAGGGCAGGGCCTATGGCTACACCTTC
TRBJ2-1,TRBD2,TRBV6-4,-,CASSETSGSRNEQFF,TGTGCCAGCAGTGAGACTAGCGGGAGTAGGAATGAGCAGTTCTTC
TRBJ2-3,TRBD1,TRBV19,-,CASSTGTEADTQYF,TGTGCCAGTAGTACCGGGACAGAGGCAGATACGCAGTATTTT
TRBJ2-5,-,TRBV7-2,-,CASSLVGFQETQYF,TGTGCCAGCAGCTTAGTCGGGTTCCAAGAGACCCAGTACTTC
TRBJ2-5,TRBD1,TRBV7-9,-,CASSSPGQGIETQYF,TGTGCCAGCAGCAGCCCGGGACAGGGGATTGAGACCCAGTACTTC
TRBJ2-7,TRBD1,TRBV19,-,CASSMGTGDVYEQYF,TGTGCCAGTAGTATGGGGACAGGGGATGTCTACGAGCAGTACTTC
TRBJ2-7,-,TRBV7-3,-,CASSLNGAGARSEQYF,TGTGCCAGCAGCTTAAACGGGGCAGGGGCGCGGAGCGAGCAGTACTTC
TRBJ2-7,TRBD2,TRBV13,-,CASSPTSSGRAWEQYF,TGTGCCAGCAGCCCCACGTCTAGCGGGAGGGCCTGGGAGCAGTACTTC
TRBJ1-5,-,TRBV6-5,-,CASSYSVGVNQPQHF,TGTGCCAGCAGTTACTCGGTCGGGGTCAATCAGCCCCAGCATTTT
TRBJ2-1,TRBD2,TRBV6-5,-,CASSYRGLANNEQFF,TGTGCCAGCAGTTACCGGGGACTAGCGAACAATGAGCAGTTCTTC
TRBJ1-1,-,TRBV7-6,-,CASSLGAENTEAFF,TGTGCCAGCAGCTTAGGCGCGGAAAACACTGAAGCTTTCTTT
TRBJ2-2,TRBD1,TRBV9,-,CASSVAEGAPGELFF,TGTGCCAGCAGCGTAGCCGAGGGGGCCCCCGGGGAGCTGTTTTTT
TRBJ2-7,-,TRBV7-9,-,CASSLGLTRHEQYF,TGTGCCAGCAGCTTAGGCCTGACTAGGCACGAGCAGTACTTC
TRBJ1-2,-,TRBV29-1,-,CSVQRGLGVYGYTF,TGCAGCGTCCAACGGGGTTTAGGTGTATATGGCTACACCTTC
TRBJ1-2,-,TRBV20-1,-,CSAPANNGYTF,TGCAGTGCTCCTGCAAACAATGGCTACACCTTC
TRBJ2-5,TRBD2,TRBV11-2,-,CASSQNSGMGRETQYF,TGTGCCAGCAGCCAAAATAGCGGGATGGGTAGAGAGACCCAGTACTTC
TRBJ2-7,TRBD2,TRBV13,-,CASSLRTSGSYEQYF,TGTGCCAGCAGCTTAAGGACTAGCGGTTCCTACGAGCAGTACTTC
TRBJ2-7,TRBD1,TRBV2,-,CASSLPQGPISEQYF,TGTGCCAGCAGTTTGCCACAGGGGCCCATTAGCGAGCAGTACTTC
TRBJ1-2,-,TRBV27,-,CASSLVGRGYGYTF,TGTGCCAGCAGTTTAGTAGGTCGGGGCTATGGCTACACCTTC
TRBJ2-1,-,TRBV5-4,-,CASSYRVGNEQFF,TGTGCCAGCAGTTACAGGGTAGGCAATGAGCAGTTCTTC
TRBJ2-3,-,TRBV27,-,CASSEHRGGAGTDTQYF,TGTGCCAGCAGTGAACACCGAGGGGGGGCGGGCACAGATACGCAGTATTTT
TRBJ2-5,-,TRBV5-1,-,CASSPEGRRQETQYF,TGCGCCAGCAGCCCCGAGGGCAGGCGACAAGAGACCCAGTACTTC